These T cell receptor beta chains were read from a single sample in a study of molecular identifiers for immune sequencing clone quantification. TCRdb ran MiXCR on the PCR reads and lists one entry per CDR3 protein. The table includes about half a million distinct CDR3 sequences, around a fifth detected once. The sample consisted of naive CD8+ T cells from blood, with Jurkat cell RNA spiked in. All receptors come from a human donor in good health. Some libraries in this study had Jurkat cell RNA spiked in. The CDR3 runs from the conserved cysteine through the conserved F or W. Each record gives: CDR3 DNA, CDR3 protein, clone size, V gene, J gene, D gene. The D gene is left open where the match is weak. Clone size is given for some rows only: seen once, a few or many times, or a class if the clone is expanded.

cdr3_nt: TGTGCCACCAGTGATTTGACAGGGGAAAATACGCAGTATTTT
cdr3_aa: CATSDLTGENTQYF
clone_size: many
v_call: TRBV24-1
j_call: TRBJ2-3
d_call: TRBD1

cdr3_nt: TGTGCCAGCAGTTATGGGGTTAGCACTGAAGCTTTCTTT
cdr3_aa: CASSYGVSTEAFF
clone_size: many
v_call: TRBV27
j_call: TRBJ1-1
d_call: .

cdr3_nt: TGCGCCAGCAGCCAAGAGCAAACTAGCGGGAGGGCCTGGGGCACAGATACGCAGTATTTT
cdr3_aa: CASSQEQTSGRAWGTDTQYF
clone_size: few
v_call: TRBV4-3
j_call: TRBJ2-3
d_call: TRBD2

cdr3_nt: TGCAGTGCCAGTAATTCTCCAGACAGGTTCCAAGAGACCCAGTACTTC
cdr3_aa: CSASNSPDRFQETQYF
clone_size: few
v_call: TRBV20-1
j_call: TRBJ2-5
d_call: .

cdr3_nt: TGCAGTGCTCTGGGACAGGGGGCATACTACGAGCAGTACTTC
cdr3_aa: CSALGQGAYYEQYF
clone_size: many
v_call: TRBV20-1
j_call: TRBJ2-7
d_call: TRBD1

cdr3_nt: TGTGCCAGCAGCCACGGTAGCTCCTACAATGAGCAGTTCTTC
cdr3_aa: CASSHGSSYNEQFF
clone_size: many
v_call: TRBV28
j_call: TRBJ2-1
d_call: .

cdr3_nt: TGTGCCAGCAGGGTTGGGGTGTACGAGCAGTACTTC
cdr3_aa: CASRVGVYEQYF
clone_size: many
v_call: TRBV7-9
j_call: TRBJ2-7
d_call: .

cdr3_nt: TGTGCCACCAGCAGGGGCGGTGGCAATCAGCCCCAGCATTTT
cdr3_aa: CATSRGGGNQPQHF
clone_size: few
v_call: TRBV15
j_call: TRBJ1-5
d_call: .

cdr3_nt: TGTGCCAGCAGTTGGGTCGGCGGGAGTGGCACCGGGGAGCTGTTTTTT
cdr3_aa: CASSWVGGSGTGELFF
clone_size: few
v_call: TRBV12-3/TRBV12-4
j_call: TRBJ2-2
d_call: TRBD2

cdr3_nt: TGTGCCAGCAGTTCAGTTGACTCTCTCCAAGATACGCAGTATTTT
cdr3_aa: CASSSVDSLQDTQYF
clone_size: many
v_call: TRBV28
j_call: TRBJ2-3
d_call: .

cdr3_nt: TGTGCCAGCAGCTTATTAGCGGGAGGGCCGGCCAAGACAGATACGCAGTATTTT
cdr3_aa: CASSLLAGGPAKTDTQYF
clone_size: few
v_call: TRBV7-3
j_call: TRBJ2-3
d_call: TRBD2

cdr3_nt: TGTGCCAGCAGCTTCGACGGGACAGGTATTCGCACAGATACGCAGTATTTT
cdr3_aa: CASSFDGTGIRTDTQYF
clone_size: many
v_call: TRBV5-6
j_call: TRBJ2-3
d_call: TRBD1

cdr3_nt: TGTGCCAGCAGCTTTTCAGCGGGAGGTTTGAGTTCCTACAATGAGCAGTTCTTC
cdr3_aa: CASSFSAGGLSSYNEQFF
clone_size: .
v_call: TRBV7-6
j_call: TRBJ2-1
d_call: TRBD2

cdr3_nt: TGTGCCAGCAGCTTAACGACTTTCATCGTACCTATCCAAGAGACCCAGTACTTC
cdr3_aa: CASSLTTFIVPIQETQYF
clone_size: .
v_call: TRBV7-9
j_call: TRBJ2-5
d_call: .

cdr3_nt: TGTGCCAGCAGCCACCGGGCTAGCGGACCTCCAGATACGCAGTATTTT
cdr3_aa: CASSHRASGPPDTQYF
clone_size: few
v_call: TRBV28
j_call: TRBJ2-3
d_call: TRBD2

cdr3_nt: TGCAGTGCTAGAACTCCAGCTCCTTTGGCCCAATGGACAGATACGCAGTATTTT
cdr3_aa: CSARTPAPLAQWTDTQYF
clone_size: few
v_call: TRBV20-1
j_call: TRBJ2-3
d_call: .

cdr3_nt: TGTGCTCAAACAGGACTCTCCTACAATGAGCAGTTCTTC
cdr3_aa: CAQTGLSYNEQFF
clone_size: .
v_call: TRBV30
j_call: TRBJ2-1
d_call: .

cdr3_nt: TGTGCCAGCAGTTTACCTAGCGGTGAGCAGTTCTTC
cdr3_aa: CASSLPSGEQFF
clone_size: few
v_call: TRBV27
j_call: TRBJ2-1
d_call: TRBD2

cdr3_nt: TGCAGTGCCAGACTTTTCTTAGGGTTGGCCACCGGGGAGCTGTTTTTT
cdr3_aa: CSARLFLGLATGELFF
clone_size: .
v_call: TRBV20-1
j_call: TRBJ2-2
d_call: .

cdr3_nt: TGTGCCAGCAGCGATTTGAGGGGAACCGGGGCCAACGTCCTGACTTTC
cdr3_aa: CASSDLRGTGANVLTF
clone_size: .
v_call: TRBV14
j_call: TRBJ2-6
d_call: .

cdr3_nt: TGTGCCAGCAGTTTATCGAGTTGGGGGTCCTACGAGCAGTACTTC
cdr3_aa: CASSLSSWGSYEQYF
clone_size: many
v_call: TRBV27
j_call: TRBJ2-7
d_call: .

cdr3_nt: TGTGCCAGTAGTCCCTTCGGGGGAAGAGGAGATCAGCCCCAGCATTTT
cdr3_aa: CASSPFGGRGDQPQHF
clone_size: many
v_call: TRBV19
j_call: TRBJ1-5
d_call: .

cdr3_nt: TGTGCCAGTAGTATCTTGGGGACAGCCTTCAATGAGCAGTTCTTC
cdr3_aa: CASSILGTAFNEQFF
clone_size: few
v_call: TRBV19
j_call: TRBJ2-1
d_call: TRBD1

cdr3_nt: TGCGCCAGCAGCCAAGATCCTTCGGGGGACGAGCAGTACTTC
cdr3_aa: CASSQDPSGDEQYF
clone_size: few
v_call: TRBV4-3
j_call: TRBJ2-7
d_call: .

cdr3_nt: TGTGCCAGCAGGTTAGCGGGGGCGGGGAATGAGCAGTTCTTC
cdr3_aa: CASRLAGAGNEQFF
clone_size: .
v_call: TRBV27
j_call: TRBJ2-1
d_call: TRBD2

cdr3_nt: TGTGCCAGCAGTTCGGGGTTATTGGATACGCAGTATTTT
cdr3_aa: CASSSGLLDTQYF
clone_size: many
v_call: TRBV28
j_call: TRBJ2-3
d_call: .

cdr3_nt: TGTGCCAGTAGTATTCCCGGGACAGGGGGCTTTTACACTGAAGCTTTCTTT
cdr3_aa: CASSIPGTGGFYTEAFF
clone_size: many
v_call: TRBV19
j_call: TRBJ1-1
d_call: TRBD1

cdr3_nt: TGTGCCAGCAGGACCTACGCACAGGGGCAGAGCTCTGGAAACACCATATATTTT
cdr3_aa: CASRTYAQGQSSGNTIYF
clone_size: many
v_call: TRBV6-5
j_call: TRBJ1-3
d_call: TRBD1

cdr3_nt: TGTGCCAGCAGCTTAGATGAAGAGCAGGGAGAAGAGACCCAGTACTTC
cdr3_aa: CASSLDEEQGEETQYF
clone_size: few
v_call: TRBV11-1
j_call: TRBJ2-5
d_call: .

cdr3_nt: TGCGCCAGCAGCTACGGGACTAGCGGGAGCCACAATGAGCAGTTCTTC
cdr3_aa: CASSYGTSGSHNEQFF
clone_size: few
v_call: TRBV4-1
j_call: TRBJ2-1
d_call: TRBD2

cdr3_nt: TGTGCCAGCTGTGACGGGGACAACTATGGCTACACCTTC
cdr3_aa: CASCDGDNYGYTF
clone_size: .
v_call: TRBV6-1
j_call: TRBJ1-2
d_call: .

cdr3_nt: TGCAGCGTTGAAGCCCCCTCAAATCCTGGGGCCAACGTCCTGACTTTC
cdr3_aa: CSVEAPSNPGANVLTF
clone_size: many
v_call: TRBV29-1
j_call: TRBJ2-6
d_call: .

cdr3_nt: TGTGCCAGCAGCTTTACCGGGACAGGGCTCCACGAGCAGTACTTC
cdr3_aa: CASSFTGTGLHEQYF
clone_size: many
v_call: TRBV7-2
j_call: TRBJ2-7
d_call: TRBD1

cdr3_nt: TGTGCCAGCAGCGTAGACGGGACTAACGATGAGCAGTTCTTC
cdr3_aa: CASSVDGTNDEQFF
clone_size: many
v_call: TRBV9
j_call: TRBJ2-1
d_call: TRBD2